The 26 T cell receptor beta chains listed next were all sequenced from one sample in a study of T cell repertoires in cytomegalovirus infection. From the reads, TCRdb called clonotypes with MiXCR, one entry per CDR3 protein. Of about 140,000 distinct CDR3 sequences listed, about 6.1% were seen once; the top ten hold approximately 19%. Material: PBMCs. Every receptor here comes from a human donor in good health (CMV status not recorded). Some clones in this sample may be carry-over from other donors' samples.

The chain has TRBV20-1 and TRBJ1-6, with D uncertain. The CDR3 runs 15 residues. CDR1 DFQATT and CDR2 SNEGSKA come from the germline V gene (reference sequence). V gave up 0 bases and J gave up 6 bases, with 12 bases separating them. DNA for the CDR3: TGCAGTGCTAGAGATACTAGGGAACCTAATTCACCCCTCCACTTT. Translated, it gives CSARDTREPNSPLHF.

In its sample, this clonotype was seen many times. The chain joins TRBV7-2 to TRBJ2-7; D unclear. Germline-derived CDR1 and CDR2 are SGHTA and FQGNSA. The CDR3 sequence is 11 residues long. V lost 3 bases to trimming and J lost 5 bases, with 5 bases between them. CDR3 residues: CASSLMDEQYF. The CDR3 coding sequence is TGTGCCAGCAGCTTGATGGACGAGCAGTACTTC.

This clonotype showed up many times. The chain links TRBV7-6 to TRBJ2-5; D is perhaps TRBD1 (5 bases). This CDR3 has 16 amino acids. V was trimmed by 5 bases and J by 4 bases, leaving 20 bases between them. Germline V lookup: CDR1 SGHVS, CDR2 FNYEAQ. The CDR3 sequence: CASSPSGQRGRETQYF. In DNA form, the CDR3 reads TGTGCCAGCAGCCCCTCAGGCCAAAGGGGTAGAGAGACCCAGTACTTC.

This clonotype showed up many times. This chain joins TRBV7-9 and TRBJ2-2; tentatively, D is TRBD1 (6 bases). This CDR3 region has 11 residues. From germline, CDR1 is SEHNR and CDR2 FQNEAQ (reference sequence). V lost 10 bases and J 5 bases, leaving 8 bases between the germline ends. The DNA for the CDR3 is TGTGCCACAGACAGGACCGGGGAGCTGTTTTTT. It is translated as CATDRTGELFF.

This clonotype was counted at least ten times. The chain couples TRBV7-2 to TRBJ1-2, with D possibly matching TRBD1 (6 bases). The length of the CDR3 is 17 residues. Germline V CDR1 and CDR2: SGHTA, FQGNSA. V lost 5 bases to trimming and J lost 6 bases, with 25 bases between them. CDR3 protein: CASSASQGGGRADGYTF. The CDR3 DNA is TGTGCCAGCAGCGCCTCCCAAGGGGGGGGCAGGGCGGATGGCTACACCTTC.

The sample holds many counts of this clonotype. The V gene is TRBV7-2, the J gene TRBJ1-1, with TRBD1 identical over 8 bases. The CDR3 has 16 residues. Germline loops: CDR1 SGHTA, CDR2 FQGNSA. The ends lost 5 bases at V and 5 bases at J; junction bases unmatched: 13. The CDR3 bases are TGTGCCAGCAGCCCCTGGCAGGGGGCAGGGTGGACTGAAGCTTTCTTT. Translating gives CASSPWQGAGWTEAFF. Full variable domain (outside the CDR3, taken from reference TRBV7-2 and TRBJ1-1): GAGVSQSPSNKVTEKGKDVELRCDPISGHTALYWYRQSLGQGLEFLIYFQGNSAPDKSGLPSDRFSAERTGGSVSTLTIQRTQQEDSAVYLCASSPWQGAGWTEAFFGQGTRLTVV.

This clonotype was observed at least ten times. The chain has TRBV7-2 and TRBJ2-5; D ambiguous. V was pared by 0 bases and J by 7 bases, with 6 bases between. The CDR3 spans 12 residues. CDR1 and CDR2 from the germline V gene are SGHTA and FQGNSA. CDR3 nucleotide sequence: TGTGCCAGCAGCTTAGCCTCGAGGACCCAGTACTTC. It translates to CASSLASRTQYF.

The V and J genes are TRBV29-1 and TRBJ1-1; 7 positions match TRBD1. The CDR3 covers 13 residues. Germline loops: CDR1 SQVTM, CDR2 ANQGSEA. V lost 6 bases and J lost 1; bases outside the gene matches: 5. The CDR3 protein is CSVGDSRNTEAFF. In DNA, the CDR3 is TGCAGCGTAGGGGACAGCCGGAACACTGAAGCTTTCTTT.

Comments on this clonotype: The CDR3 end shows no conserved phenylalanine or tryptophan, and so a read error is likely. The chain joins TRBV20-1 to TRBJ1-1, with D possibly matching TRBD1 (5 bases). V was shortened by 5 bases and J by 9 bases, with 16 bases between the two germline ends. This CDR3 is 12 amino acids long. Germline V lookup: CDR1 DFQATT, CDR2 SNEGSKA (reference sequence). In nucleotides, the CDR3 is TGCAGTGCTGGCGGGGGAGGGGTAAAAGCTTTCTAT. It codes for CSAGGGGVKAFY.

This sequence joins TRBV19 and TRBJ2-3, with 9 bases matching TRBD2. The germline CDR1 and CDR2 sequences are LNHDA and SQIVND (reference sequence). After removal of 4 bases from V and 3 bases from J, the junction contained 5 bases not matched to a gene. CDR3 size: 15 residues. The CDR3 region has the DNA TGTGCCAGTAGTACGGCGGGGGGGCCAACAGATACGCAGTATTTT. The encoded protein is CASSTAGGPTDTQYF.

This clonotype was seen a handful of times. V and J are TRBV10-3 and TRBJ2-3; D is unresolved. The V end lost 5 bases, the J end lost 4 bases, and 7 bases lay between the germline ends. There are 12 residues in the CDR3. Germline lookup yields CDR1 ENHRY and CDR2 SYGVKD. CDR3 DNA: TGTGCCATCAGTCAACAGTCAGATACGCAGTATTTT. Protein sequence: CAISQQSDTQYF.

This clonotype was detected many times. This chain joins TRBV7-9 and TRBJ2-3; TRBD2 matches 8 bases. This CDR3 has 15 residues. Trimming took 3 bases from V and 1 from J; bases not matched to a gene: 3. CDR1 SEHNR and CDR2 FQNEAQ come from the germline V gene (reference sequence). CDR3 residues: CASSLDSGGTDTQYF. The CDR3 DNA reads TGTGCCAGCAGCTTGGATAGCGGGGGCACAGATACGCAGTATTTT. Together with reference TRBV7-9 and TRBJ2-3, the CDR3 gives the full variable domain: DTGVSQNPRHKITKRGQNVTFRCDPISEHNRLYWYRQTLGQGPEFLTYFQNEAQLEKSRLLSDRFSAERPKGSFSTLEIQRTEQGDSAMYLCASSLDSGGTDTQYFGPGTRLTVL.

This clonotype occurred many times. V gene TRBV7-3 combines with J gene TRBJ1-6; D may be TRBD1 (5 bases). Germline V gene sequence: CDR1 SGHTA, CDR2 FQGTGA. The CDR3 length is 15 residues. The V gene lost 2 bases and the J gene lost 7 bases, with 12 bases spanning the gap. This CDR3 reads CASSLQGGRNSPLHF. CDR3 nucleotide sequence: TGTGCCAGCAGCTTACAGGGAGGTCGAAATTCACCCCTCCACTTT.

This clonotype was seen at least ten times. The chain is built from TRBV19 and TRBJ1-5; no definite D call. The CDR3 has 15 amino acids. Germline V gives CDR1 LNHDA, CDR2 SQIVND (reference sequence). Trimming cost V 3 bases and J 3 bases, with 12 bases left between them. Here the CDR3 reads CASSIIQTFNQPQHF. CDR3 DNA: TGTGCCAGTAGTATCATACAGACATTCAATCAGCCCCAGCATTTT.

Concerning this clonotype itself: This may arise from a read error, as a much more abundant clone is one base away. The V and J genes are TRBV7-2 and TRBJ1-3; 8 bases are shared with TRBD1. CDR1 is SGHTA and CDR2 is FQGNSA in the germline V gene. This CDR3 contains 15 residues. Trimming cost V 8 bases and J 1 base; bases outside gene matches: 7. CDR3 in DNA: TGTGCCAGCGGCGAGACAGGGGTTTCTGGAAACACCATATATTTT. This translates into CASGETGVSGNTIYF.

In this sample, this clonotype turned up many times. This chain joins TRBV13 and TRBJ2-3, with D unresolved. CDR3 length equals 15 residues. Germline V lookup: CDR1 PRHDT, CDR2 FYEKMQ (reference sequence). Trimming took 4 bases from V and 0 from J, leaving 11 bases between them. CDR3 nucleotide sequence: TGTGCCAGCAGCTCAACCCCTCGGAGCACAGATACGCAGTATTTT. It translates to CASSSTPRSTDTQYF. The full variable domain, its missing parts supplied by reference TRBV13 and TRBJ2-3, is AAGVIQSPRHLIKEKRETATLKCYPIPRHDTVYWYQQGPGQDPQFLISFYEKMQSDKGSIPDRFSAQQFSDYHSELNMSSLELGDSALYFCASSSTPRSTDTQYFGPGTRLTVL.

This clonotype came up many times. The V call is TRBV6-1, the J call TRBJ1-2; D unclear. CDR1 is MNHNS, CDR2 SASEGT, per germline. This CDR3 comprises 14 residues. V gave up 10 bases and J gave up 2 bases, with 17 bases separating them. CDR3 sequence: CATEAGTGNYGYTF. CDR3 DNA sequence: TGTGCCACAGAAGCAGGCACTGGAAACTATGGCTACACCTTC.

This clonotype was seen repeatedly, ten times or more. This sequence joins TRBV28 and TRBJ2-7; 7 bases are shared with TRBD1. The germline gives CDR1 MDHEN, CDR2 SYDVKM. CDR3 length: 16 residues. Trimming cost V 7 bases and J 2 bases; bases outside gene matches: 14. CDR3 DNA: TGTGCCAGCATCAAGGGACAGAACCACCCCACCTACGAGCAGTACTTC. This translates into CASIKGQNHPTYEQYF.

This sequence joins TRBV6-2 or TRBV6-3 and TRBJ2-1, with TRBD1 as a possible D gene (6 bases). CDR1 and CDR2 (germline): MNHEY, SVGEGT. The CDR3 consists of 14 residues. Trimming shortened V by 6 bases and J by 2 bases, and 11 bases separated the two germline ends. The CDR3 nucleotides read TGTGCCAGCAGATGGGACATAGCCTACAATGAGCAGTTCTTC. It codes for CASRWDIAYNEQFF.

As concerns this clonotype: A much larger clone sits a single nucleotide away, making a read error possible. No conserved phenylalanine or tryptophan ends this CDR3, so it is likely a read error. The chain employs TRBV6-1 and TRBJ2-5; D gene unclear. V dropped 7 bases and J dropped 2 bases, with 14 bases sitting between them. The CDR3 extends over 14 amino acids. Germline lookup yields CDR1 MNHNS and CDR2 SASEGT. The CDR3 nucleotides read TGTGCCAGCATCAGTGCGTGGGGACAAGAGACCCAGTACCTC. As protein: CASISAWGQETQYL.

This clonotype showed up just a few times. J is TRBJ2-1 and V is TRBV20-1; TRBD1 agrees at 7 bases. The V and J ends lost 6 bases and 1 base, in that order; junction bases with no gene match: 6. Germline V gene sequence: CDR1 DFQATT, CDR2 SNEGSKA (reference sequence). This CDR3 has 14 residues. The CDR3 reads CSASGTVSYNEQFF. Written as DNA, the CDR3 is TGCAGTGCCTCCGGGACAGTGTCCTACAATGAGCAGTTCTTC.

This clonotype was found many times. This chain links TRBV7-9 with TRBJ1-1; D is undetermined. The CDR3 contains 15 residues. V lost 6 bases to trimming and J lost 5 bases, with 19 bases between them. The germline gives CDR1 SEHNR, CDR2 FQNEAQ (reference sequence). The CDR3 protein is CASRANSGLGTEAFF. The CDR3, as DNA: TGTGCCAGCAGAGCAAACTCGGGCTTGGGGACTGAAGCTTTCTTT.

The chain carries TRBV28 and TRBJ2-3; 9 positions match TRBD2. CDR1 and CDR2 (germline): MDHEN, SYDVKM. J gave up 1 base and V 3 bases, and 2 bases lay outside the gene matches. The CDR3 is 15 amino acids. CDR3 sequence (DNA): TGTGCCAGCAGTTTTGGCGGGGGGGGCACAGATACGCAGTATTTT. Translation: CASSFGGGGTDTQYF.

As concerns this clonotype: At one end the junction does not follow the germline gene, possibly because of a read error. This sequence joins TRBV29-1 and TRBJ1-5; 11 nucleotides align to TRBD1. Germline V gives CDR1 SQVTM, CDR2 ANQGSEA. This CDR3 has 15 amino acids. CDR3 DNA sequence: TGCAGCGTTGAAACGGGACAGGGGGGCAATCAGCACCAGCATTTT. Its translation is CSVETGQGGNQHQHF.

The chain uses TRBV10-2 and TRBJ2-2, with D possibly matching TRBD2 (5 bases). This CDR3 has 15 amino acids. Trimming left V 2 bases short and J 5 bases short, with 12 bases between. Germline CDR1 is WSHSY and CDR2 is SAAADI. The CDR3 DNA is TGCGCCAGCAGTGAGACCCGGGGAGAAACCGGGGAGCTGTTTTTT. The encoded protein is CASSETRGETGELFF.

This clonotype appeared many times. The gene calls are TRBV20-1 and TRBJ2-7; D unclear. The germline V gene encodes CDR1 DFQATT and CDR2 SNEGSKA (reference sequence). V was trimmed by 4 bases and J by 4 bases, leaving 14 bases between them. The CDR3 has 13 amino acids. In DNA, the CDR3 is TGCAGTGCTATTGCAGGCGACTTGTACGAGCAGTACTTC. Translation gives CSAIAGDLYEQYF.